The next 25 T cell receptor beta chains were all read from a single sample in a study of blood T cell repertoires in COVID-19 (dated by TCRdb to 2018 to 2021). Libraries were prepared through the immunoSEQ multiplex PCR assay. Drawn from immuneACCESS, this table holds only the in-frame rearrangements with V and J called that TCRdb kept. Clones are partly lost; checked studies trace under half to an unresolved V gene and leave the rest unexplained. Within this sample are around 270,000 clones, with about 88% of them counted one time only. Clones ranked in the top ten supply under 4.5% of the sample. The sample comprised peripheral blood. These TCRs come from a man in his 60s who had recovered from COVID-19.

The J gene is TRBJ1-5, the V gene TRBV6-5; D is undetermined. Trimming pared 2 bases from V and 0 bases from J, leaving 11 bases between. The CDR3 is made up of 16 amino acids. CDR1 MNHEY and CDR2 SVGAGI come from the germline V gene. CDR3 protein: CASSYGGRNSNQPQHF. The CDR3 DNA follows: TGTGCCAGCAGTTACGGAGGGAGGAATAGCAATCAGCCCCAGCATTTT.

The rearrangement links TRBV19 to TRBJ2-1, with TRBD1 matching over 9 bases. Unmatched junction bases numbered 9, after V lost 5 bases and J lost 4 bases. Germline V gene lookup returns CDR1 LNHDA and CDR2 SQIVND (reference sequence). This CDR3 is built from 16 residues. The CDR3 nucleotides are TGTGCCAGTAGTTTCTCCGGGACAGGGTTTTACAATGAGCAGTTCTTC. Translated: CASSFSGTGFYNEQFF.

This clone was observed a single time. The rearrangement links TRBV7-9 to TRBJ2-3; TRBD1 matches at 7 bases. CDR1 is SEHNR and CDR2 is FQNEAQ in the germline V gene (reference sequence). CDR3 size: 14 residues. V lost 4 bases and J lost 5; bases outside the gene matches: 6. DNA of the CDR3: TGTGCCAGCAGCTCCAAAAGACAGGGAGATACGCAGTATTTT. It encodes CASSSKRQGDTQYF.

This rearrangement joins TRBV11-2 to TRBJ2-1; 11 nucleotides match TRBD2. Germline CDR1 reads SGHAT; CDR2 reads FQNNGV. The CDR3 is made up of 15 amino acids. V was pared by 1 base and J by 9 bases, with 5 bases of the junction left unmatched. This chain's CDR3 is CASSLVAGGSTEQFF. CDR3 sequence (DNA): TGTGCCAGCAGCTTAGTAGCGGGGGGGTCCACTGAGCAGTTCTTC.

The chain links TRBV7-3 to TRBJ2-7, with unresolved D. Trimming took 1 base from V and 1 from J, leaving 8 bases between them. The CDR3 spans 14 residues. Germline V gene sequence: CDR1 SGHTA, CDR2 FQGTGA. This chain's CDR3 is CASSLISTSYEQYF. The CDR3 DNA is TGTGCCAGCAGCTTAATCTCGACTTCCTACGAGCAGTACTTC.

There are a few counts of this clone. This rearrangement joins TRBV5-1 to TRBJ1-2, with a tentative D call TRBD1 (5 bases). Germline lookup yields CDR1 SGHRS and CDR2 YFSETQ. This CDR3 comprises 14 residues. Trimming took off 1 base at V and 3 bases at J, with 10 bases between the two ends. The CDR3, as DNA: TGCGCCAGCAGCTTGTCTTCGGGGGACTATGGCTACACCTTC. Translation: CASSLSSGDYGYTF.

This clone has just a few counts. As DNA, the CDR3 is TGTGCCAGCAGTTACGGACTAGCGGGGGGGCCAAAGCAGTTCTTC. It encodes CASSYGLAGGPKQFF. J is TRBJ2-1 and V is TRBV6-5; 15 bases are shared with TRBD2. V was pared by 2 bases and J by 11 bases, with 4 bases of the junction left unmatched. Germline CDR1 reads MNHEY; CDR2 reads SVGAGI. This CDR3 region has 15 residues.

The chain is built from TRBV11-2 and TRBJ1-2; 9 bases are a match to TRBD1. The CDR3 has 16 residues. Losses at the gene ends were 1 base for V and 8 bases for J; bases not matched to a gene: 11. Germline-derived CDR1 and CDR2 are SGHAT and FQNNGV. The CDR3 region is CASSLGLGTGLSGYTF. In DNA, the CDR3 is TGTGCCAGCAGCTTAGGTCTCGGGACAGGGCTGAGCGGCTACACCTTC.

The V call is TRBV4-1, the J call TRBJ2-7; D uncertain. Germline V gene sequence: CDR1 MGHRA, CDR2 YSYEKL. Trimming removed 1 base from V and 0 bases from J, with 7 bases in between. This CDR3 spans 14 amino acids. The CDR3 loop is CASSQGSSSYEQYF. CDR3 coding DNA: TGCGCCAGCAGCCAAGGAAGTAGCTCCTACGAGCAGTACTTC.

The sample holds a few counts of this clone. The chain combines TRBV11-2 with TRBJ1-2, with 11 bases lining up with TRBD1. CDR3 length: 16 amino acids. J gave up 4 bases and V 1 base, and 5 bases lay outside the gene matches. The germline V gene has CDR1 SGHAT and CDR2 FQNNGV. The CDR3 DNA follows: TGTGCCAGCAGCTTAGGAGGACAGGGGGCGGCCTATGGCTACACCTTC. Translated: CASSLGGQGAAYGYTF. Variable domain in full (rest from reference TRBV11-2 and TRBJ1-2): EAGVAQSPRYKIIEKRQSVAFWCNPISGHATLYWYQQILGQGPKLLIQFQNNGVVDDSQLPKDRFSAERLKGVDSTLKIQPAKLEDSAVYLCASSLGGQGAAYGYTFGSGTRLTVV.

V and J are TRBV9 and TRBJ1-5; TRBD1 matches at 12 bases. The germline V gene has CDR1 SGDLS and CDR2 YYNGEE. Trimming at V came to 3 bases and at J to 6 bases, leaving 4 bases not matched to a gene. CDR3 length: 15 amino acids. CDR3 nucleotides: TGTGCCAGCAGCGCCGGGACAGGGGGCCGTCAGCCCCAGCATTTT. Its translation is CASSAGTGGRQPQHF.

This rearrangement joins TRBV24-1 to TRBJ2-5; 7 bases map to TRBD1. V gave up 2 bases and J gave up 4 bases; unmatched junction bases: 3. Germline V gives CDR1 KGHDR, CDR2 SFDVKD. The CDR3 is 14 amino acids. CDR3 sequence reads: CATSDSNRGETQYF. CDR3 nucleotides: TGTGCCACCAGTGATTCGAACAGGGGAGAGACCCAGTACTTC.

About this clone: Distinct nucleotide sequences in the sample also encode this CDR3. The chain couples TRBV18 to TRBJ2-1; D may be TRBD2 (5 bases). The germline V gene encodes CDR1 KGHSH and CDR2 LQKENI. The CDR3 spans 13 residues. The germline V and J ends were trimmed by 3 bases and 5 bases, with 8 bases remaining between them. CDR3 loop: CASSPLGDNEQFF. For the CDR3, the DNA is TGTGCCAGCTCACCCCTCGGGGACAATGAGCAGTTCTTC.

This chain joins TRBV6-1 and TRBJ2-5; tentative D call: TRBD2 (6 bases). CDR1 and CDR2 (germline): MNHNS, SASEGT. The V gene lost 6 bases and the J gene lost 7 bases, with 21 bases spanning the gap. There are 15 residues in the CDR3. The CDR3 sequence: CASSLRGGESTTQYF. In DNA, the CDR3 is TGTGCCAGCAGCCTCCGGGGCGGGGAGTCAACGACCCAGTACTTC.

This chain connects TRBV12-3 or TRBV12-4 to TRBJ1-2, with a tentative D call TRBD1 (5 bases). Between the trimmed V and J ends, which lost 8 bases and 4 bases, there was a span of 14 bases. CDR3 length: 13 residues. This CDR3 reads CASGKTESYGYTF. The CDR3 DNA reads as TGTGCCAGCGGTAAGACAGAGAGCTATGGCTACACCTTC.

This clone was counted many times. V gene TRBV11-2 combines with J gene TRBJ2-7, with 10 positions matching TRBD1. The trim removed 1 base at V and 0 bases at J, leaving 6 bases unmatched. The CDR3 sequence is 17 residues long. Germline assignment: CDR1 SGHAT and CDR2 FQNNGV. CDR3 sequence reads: CASSLGTGGTISYEQYF. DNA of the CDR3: TGTGCCAGCAGCTTAGGGACAGGGGGGACAATCTCCTACGAGCAGTACTTC.

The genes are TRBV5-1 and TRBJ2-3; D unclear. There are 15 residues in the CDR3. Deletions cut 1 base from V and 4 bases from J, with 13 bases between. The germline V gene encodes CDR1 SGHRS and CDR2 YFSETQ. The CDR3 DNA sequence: TGCGCCAGCAGCTTGTCACAGAATGTAGCAGATACGCAGTATTTT. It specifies CASSLSQNVADTQYF.

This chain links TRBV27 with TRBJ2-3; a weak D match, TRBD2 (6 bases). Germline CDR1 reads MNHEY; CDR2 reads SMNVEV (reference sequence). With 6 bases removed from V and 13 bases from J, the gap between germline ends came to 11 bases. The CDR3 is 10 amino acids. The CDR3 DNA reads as TGTGCCAGCAGGGGACTCCAAGAGTATTTT. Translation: CASRGLQEYF.

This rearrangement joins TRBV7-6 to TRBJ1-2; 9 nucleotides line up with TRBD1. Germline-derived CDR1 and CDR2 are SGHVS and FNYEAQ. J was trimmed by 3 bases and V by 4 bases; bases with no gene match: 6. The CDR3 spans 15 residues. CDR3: CASSSPGTGHYGYTF. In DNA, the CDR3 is TGTGCCAGCAGCTCCCCCGGGACAGGGCACTATGGCTACACCTTC. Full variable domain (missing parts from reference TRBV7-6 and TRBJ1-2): GAGVSQSPRYKVTKRGQDVALRCDPISGHVSLYWYRQALGQGPEFLTYFNYEAQQDKSGLPNDRFSAERPEGSISTLTIQRTEQRDSAMYRCASSSPGTGHYGYTFGSGTRLTVV.

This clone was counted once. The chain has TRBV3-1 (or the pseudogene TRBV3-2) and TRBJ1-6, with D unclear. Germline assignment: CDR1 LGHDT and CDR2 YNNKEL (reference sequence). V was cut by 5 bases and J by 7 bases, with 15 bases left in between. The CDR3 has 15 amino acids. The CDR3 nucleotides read TGTGCCAGCAGCGGTCTCTCTGGAGGGAATTCACCCCTCCACTTT. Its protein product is CASSGLSGGNSPLHF.

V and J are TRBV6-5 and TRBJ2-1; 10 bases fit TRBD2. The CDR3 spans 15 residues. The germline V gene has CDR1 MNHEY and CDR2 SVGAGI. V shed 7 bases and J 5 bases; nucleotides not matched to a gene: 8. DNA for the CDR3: TGTGCCAGCACTCGACTTAGCGGGGGGCACAATGAGCAGTTCTTC. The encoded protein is CASTRLSGGHNEQFF.

The CDR3 loop reads CASSLAGGGETQYF. CDR3 DNA: TGTGCCAGCAGTTTAGCGGGGGGGGGCGAGACCCAGTACTTC. This chain links TRBV6-5 with TRBJ2-5; TRBD2 matches 11 bases. Trimming took 4 bases from V and 5 from J; bases not matched to a gene: 3. This CDR3 comprises 14 residues. Germline V gene lookup returns CDR1 MNHEY and CDR2 SVGAGI.

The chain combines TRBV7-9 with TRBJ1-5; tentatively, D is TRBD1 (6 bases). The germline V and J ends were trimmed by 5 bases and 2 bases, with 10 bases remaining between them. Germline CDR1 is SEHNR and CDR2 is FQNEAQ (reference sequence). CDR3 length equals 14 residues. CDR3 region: CASSHPGGNQPQHF. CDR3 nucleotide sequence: TGTGCCAGCAGCCACCCAGGGGGCAATCAGCCCCAGCATTTT.

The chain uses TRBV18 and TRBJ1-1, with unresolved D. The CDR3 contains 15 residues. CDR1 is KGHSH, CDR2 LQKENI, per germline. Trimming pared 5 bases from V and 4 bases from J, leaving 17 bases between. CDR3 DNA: TGTGCCAGCTCATCGAAGAACATACCCCCCACTGAAGCTTTCTTT. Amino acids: CASSSKNIPPTEAFF.

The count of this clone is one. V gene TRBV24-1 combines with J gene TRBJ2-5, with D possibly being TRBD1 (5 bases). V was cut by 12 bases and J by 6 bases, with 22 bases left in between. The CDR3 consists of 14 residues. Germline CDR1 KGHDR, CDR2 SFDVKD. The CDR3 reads CAPFYSRGFKTQYF. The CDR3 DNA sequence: TGTGCCCCCTTCTATTCTAGGGGCTTCAAGACCCAGTACTTC.